These 18 T cell receptor beta chains share one sample of origin, sequenced in a study of CD8+CD57+ T cells in acquired aplastic anemia. In patients chosen for sequencing, flow cytometry had shown CD8+CD57+ cell expansion. TCR beta VDJ and CDR3 profiles were obtained from a genomic DNA template. TCRdb processed the reads anew with MiXCR; each CDR3 protein has one entry. The sample shows about 200,000 distinct CDR3 sequences, less than 75% of them seen only once. The specimen was sorted CD4+, CD8+, or CD8+CD57+ T cells (not recorded which) from PBMCs. The receptor set was obtained from a human donor with aplastic anemia.

The rearrangement joins TRBV7-6 to TRBJ2-7, with 12 bases fitting TRBD2. The ends lost 3 bases at V and 3 bases at J; junction bases unmatched: 6. Germline V lookup: CDR1 SGHVS, CDR2 FNYEAQ. This CDR3 is 16 amino acids long. In nucleotides, the CDR3 is TGTGCCAGCAGCTTGTGGACTAGCGGGGTGGACTACGAGCAGTACTTC. Translation gives CASSLWTSGVDYEQYF.

V gene TRBV11-3 combines with J gene TRBJ2-2; unclear D gene. Germline values: CDR1 SGHNT, CDR2 YENEEA. The CDR3 has 13 residues. The V end lost 5 bases, the J end lost 6 bases, and 10 bases lay between the germline ends. In DNA, the CDR3 is TGTGCCAGCAGCGGTAGTTTCTCCGGGGAGCTGTTTTTT. Translating gives CASSGSFSGELFF.

This chain connects TRBV7-2 to TRBJ1-1; TRBD1 agrees at 7 bases. V shed 5 bases, J shed 0 bases, and the junction held 9 bases outside the gene matches. The CDR3 length is 16 residues. Germline lookup yields CDR1 SGHTA and CDR2 FQGNSA. The CDR3 DNA is TGTGCCAGCAGCCCAGCCGGGACAGTTATGAACACTGAAGCTTTCTTT. It codes for CASSPAGTVMNTEAFF.

This sequence joins TRBV2 and TRBJ1-2; maybe TRBD1 (5 bases). The CDR3 covers 13 residues. Germline loops: CDR1 SNHLY, CDR2 FYNNEI. Trimming left V 5 bases short and J 1 base short, with 8 bases between. The CDR3 nucleotides are TGTGCCAGCAGTACCGACAGTAACTATGGCTACACCTTC. Its protein is CASSTDSNYGYTF. Together with reference TRBV2 and TRBJ1-2, the CDR3 gives the full variable domain: EPEVTQTPSHQVTQMGQEVILRCVPISNHLYFYWYRQILGQKVEFLVSFYNNEISEKSEIFDDQFSVERPDGSNFTLKIRSTKLEDSAMYFCASSTDSNYGYTFGSGTRLTVV.

V is TRBV7-9 and J is TRBJ1-6; no definite D call. Germline CDR1 is SEHNR and CDR2 is FQNEAQ (reference sequence). V lost 5 bases and J 0 bases, leaving 11 bases between the germline ends. The CDR3 contains 16 residues. CDR3 in amino acids: CASSGNGRSYNSPLHF. Written as DNA, the CDR3 is TGTGCCAGCAGCGGGAACGGGCGCTCCTATAATTCACCCCTCCACTTT.

The genes are TRBV20-1 and TRBJ2-5; maybe TRBD2 (7 bases). Germline V gives CDR1 DFQATT, CDR2 SNEGSKA (reference sequence). The CDR3 sequence is 12 residues long. Trimming stripped 6 bases from V and 3 bases from J, with 11 bases between. The CDR3 protein is CSALGGEETQYF. As DNA, the CDR3 is TGCAGTGCCCTAGGGGGGGAAGAGACCCAGTACTTC.

Ten or more counts support this clonotype. This chain links TRBV24-1 with TRBJ2-1, with TRBD1 matching over 7 bases. The CDR3 is 17 residues long. V shed 1 base and J 0 bases; nucleotides not matched to a gene: 5. Germline CDR1 reads KGHDR; CDR2 reads SFDVKD. CDR3 amino acids: CATSDFMTGSSYNEQFF. In DNA, the CDR3 is TGTGCCACCAGTGATTTCATGACAGGGAGCTCCTACAATGAGCAGTTCTTC.

V is TRBV5-1 and J is TRBJ2-1; a possible D gene is TRBD2 (5 bases). Per the germline V gene, CDR1 is SGHRS and CDR2 is YFSETQ. The CDR3 is 14 amino acids. Trimming removed 4 bases from V and 7 bases from J, with 15 bases in between. The CDR3, as DNA: TGCGCCAGCAGCCTCGACCGGGGTTATAATGAGCAGTTCTTC. It is translated as CASSLDRGYNEQFF.

The rearrangement uses TRBV4-1 and TRBJ1-1; TRBD1 might be the D (5 bases). The length of the CDR3 is 15 residues. Germline V gives CDR1 MGHRA, CDR2 YSYEKL. The V end lost 4 bases, the J end lost 4 bases, and 16 bases lay between the germline ends. CDR3 region: CASSRGRPTGTEAFF. In nucleotides, the CDR3 is TGCGCCAGCAGCCGGGGGAGACCTACGGGCACTGAAGCTTTCTTT.

This clonotype has a count of ten or more. The chain has TRBV20-1 and TRBJ1-6; D uncertain. The ends were cut back, 4 bases at V and 10 bases at J, with 26 bases in the middle. Germline V gene lookup returns CDR1 DFQATT and CDR2 SNEGSKA (reference sequence). This CDR3 spans 17 amino acids. The CDR3 DNA follows: TGCAGTGCTAAGGACCCCCTACGTGGCGATGGGAACTCACCCCTCCACTTT. It encodes CSAKDPLRGDGNSPLHF.

The rearrangement uses TRBV7-2 and TRBJ2-7, with 7 positions matching TRBD1. The germline CDR1 and CDR2 sequences are SGHTA and FQGNSA. The CDR3 runs 16 residues. The J segment lost 4 bases and the V segment lost 5 bases, leaving 14 bases of the junction unmatched. The CDR3 is CASSQVIRQGPYEQYF. In DNA form, the CDR3 reads TGTGCCAGCAGCCAAGTTATCCGACAGGGCCCTTACGAGCAGTACTTC. Using reference TRBV7-2 and TRBJ2-7 for the parts outside the CDR3, the full variable domain is GAGVSQSPSNKVTEKGKDVELRCDPISGHTALYWYRQSLGQGLEFLIYFQGNSAPDKSGLPSDRFSAERTGGSVSTLTIQRTQQEDSAVYLCASSQVIRQGPYEQYFGPGTRLTVT.

The gene calls are TRBV24-1 and TRBJ2-2, with D possibly called TRBD1 or TRBD2 (5 bases each). V was clipped by 4 bases and J by 2 bases, with 10 bases between them. The germline V gene has CDR1 KGHDR and CDR2 SFDVKD. The CDR3 covers 15 residues. The CDR3 region is CATSDAGANTGELFF. CDR3 coding DNA: TGTGCCACCAGTGACGCCGGGGCAAACACCGGGGAGCTGTTTTTT.

At least ten counts were recorded for this clonotype. This chain links TRBV10-3 with TRBJ2-3, with a possible D match to TRBD2 (6 bases). The CDR3 spans 16 residues. Deletions cut 8 bases from V and 2 bases from J, with 20 bases between. Germline-derived CDR1 and CDR2 are ENHRY and SYGVKD. CDR3 residues: CAIGQPGTSPTDTQYF. CDR3 in DNA: TGTGCCATCGGTCAACCCGGGACTTCCCCCACAGATACGCAGTATTTT.

This clonotype was found a few times. The chain combines TRBV2 with TRBJ2-1; TRBD1 matches at 8 bases. This CDR3 has 14 residues. Germline V gene data show CDR1 as SNHLY and CDR2 as FYNNEI. J was trimmed by 4 bases and V by 5 bases; bases with no gene match: 4. The CDR3 DNA reads TGTGCCAGCAGTTCCGGGACAGGTTACAATGAGCAGTTCTTC. Encoded protein: CASSSGTGYNEQFF.

V and J are TRBV7-2 and TRBJ1-2; D call uncertain. Trimming stripped 5 bases from V and 6 bases from J, with 13 bases between. The germline V gene encodes CDR1 SGHTA and CDR2 FQGNSA. The CDR3 length is 13 residues. The CDR3 coding sequence is TGTGCCAGCAGCATAAGGGAGTCTGATGGCTACACCTTC. Amino acid sequence: CASSIRESDGYTF.

The chain recombines TRBV20-1 with TRBJ1-5; D call uncertain. V was clipped by 1 base and J by 2 bases, with 15 bases between them. This CDR3 spans 16 amino acids. Germline assignment: CDR1 DFQATT and CDR2 SNEGSKA (reference sequence). The CDR3: CSARAASGIGNQPQHF. DNA of the CDR3: TGCAGTGCTAGAGCCGCTAGCGGGATCGGCAATCAGCCCCAGCATTTT.

This clonotype was detected only once. The chain joins TRBV7-9 to TRBJ2-1; D is undetermined. From germline, CDR1 is SEHNR and CDR2 FQNEAQ (reference sequence). V was trimmed by 6 bases and J by 2 bases, leaving 11 bases between them. The CDR3 has 14 residues. CDR3 DNA: TGTGCCAGCAGACTAACGTCGGCCTACAATGAGCAGTTCTTC. Translating gives CASRLTSAYNEQFF.

In its sample, this clonotype was seen a few times. The genes are TRBV14 and TRBJ1-4; D gene unclear. Per germline, CDR1 SGHDN and CDR2 FVKESK. This CDR3 is 14 amino acids long. V gave up 6 bases and J gave up 6 bases, with 14 bases separating them. The DNA of the CDR3 is TGTGCCAGCAGTTTATTTTCCCCATATGAAAAACTGTTTTTT. Translated: CASSLFSPYEKLFF.